Below, 17 T cell receptor beta chains from the same sample are listed, as sequenced in a study of cytomegalovirus exposure and HLA in healthy donors. Generated by immunoSEQ multiplex PCR, the TCRdb table keeps only in-frame clones and is missing some. This repertoire shows hundreds of thousands of clones, about 90% found once; its top ten account for more than 10%. What was sequenced was PBMCs. All receptors come from a man aged 18 to 35 in good health and CMV-seropositive.

V is TRBV15 and J is TRBJ1-5, with no clear D. This CDR3 spans 16 amino acids. CDR1 is LNHNV, CDR2 YYDKDF, per germline (reference sequence). Between the trimmed V and J ends, which lost 2 bases and 5 bases, there was a span of 16 bases. In DNA form, the CDR3 reads TGTGCCACCAGCAGAAGGCCCCGGGAGGGAGATCAGCCCCAGCATTTT. It yields the protein CATSRRPREGDQPQHF.

This clone was observed a handful of times. This rearrangement joins TRBV5-1 to TRBJ1-2; TRBD1 matches at 8 bases. The CDR3 sequence is 14 residues long. The V gene's germline CDR1 is SGHRS and CDR2 YFSETQ. V shed 4 bases, J shed 8 bases, and the junction held 10 bases outside the gene matches. Written as DNA, the CDR3 is TGCGCCAGCAGCGGAGGACAGGGCCGAGGAGGCTACACCTTC. Its protein is CASSGGQGRGGYTF.

V gene TRBV5-6 combines with J gene TRBJ1-2; 8 bases are shared with TRBD1. The CDR3 length is 14 residues. V trimming: 3 bases; J trimming: 4 bases; junction bases outside the gene matches: 5. Germline CDR1 reads SGHDT; CDR2 reads YYEEEE. CDR3 DNA sequence: TGTGCCAGCAGCTCGACAGGGGCTCTCTATGGCTACACCTTC. Its translation: CASSSTGALYGYTF.

The rearrangement joins TRBV28 to TRBJ1-5; a possible D gene is TRBD1 (5 bases). Germline assignment: CDR1 MDHEN and CDR2 SYDVKM. Trimming removed 0 bases at V and 6 bases at J, with 18 bases between. The CDR3 runs 17 residues. Written as DNA, the CDR3 is TGTGCCAGCAGTTTATGGTATGGGTCTTACGGGGGTCAGCCCCAGCATTTT. This translates into CASSLWYGSYGGQPQHF.

J is TRBJ2-7 and V is TRBV5-1; the D gene is possibly TRBD2 (5 bases). Germline lookup yields CDR1 SGHRS and CDR2 YFSETQ. V was trimmed by 1 base and J by 3 bases, leaving 14 bases between them. The CDR3 totals 15 residues. The CDR3 protein is CASSLNGDYRYEQYF. CDR3 nucleotide sequence: TGCGCCAGCAGCTTGAACGGGGATTACCGCTACGAGCAGTACTTC.

The chain combines TRBV10-3 with TRBJ2-1; no clear D. This CDR3 contains 12 residues. V was clipped by 3 bases and J by 6 bases, with 6 bases between them. Germline V gives CDR1 ENHRY, CDR2 SYGVKD. The CDR3 sequence: CAISDKSNEQFF. CDR3 sequence (DNA): TGTGCCATCAGTGACAAAAGCAATGAGCAGTTCTTC.

This chain joins TRBV5-1 and TRBJ2-1; no reliable D call. The CDR3 length is 14 residues. CDR1 is SGHRS, CDR2 YFSETQ, per germline. V lost 0 bases to trimming and J lost 7 bases, with 11 bases between them. CDR3 protein: CASSLGVGRNEQFF. The CDR3 nucleotides are TGCGCCAGCAGCTTGGGGGTAGGTCGGAATGAGCAGTTCTTC.

This sequence joins TRBV5-4 and TRBJ1-2; TRBD1 aligns across 7 bases. Germline V lookup: CDR1 SGHNT, CDR2 YYREEE (reference sequence). The CDR3 is made up of 18 amino acids. The V gene end was trimmed by 4 bases and the J gene end by 4 bases; junction bases not matched to a gene: 19. The CDR3 is CASSPRFSTGDVGYGYTF. CDR3 nucleotide sequence: TGTGCCAGCAGCCCACGATTCAGCACAGGGGACGTTGGCTATGGCTACACCTTC. Looking up the rest from reference TRBV5-4 and TRBJ1-2 gives the full variable domain: ETGVTQSPTHLIKTRGQQVTLRCSSQSGHNTVSWYQQALGQGPQFIFQYYREEENGRGNFPPRFSGLQFPNYSSELNVNALELDDSALYLCASSPRFSTGDVGYGYTFGSGTRLTVV.

J is TRBJ2-7 and V is TRBV21-1; the table calls TRBD2, which could not be checked here. TRBV21-1 is a known pseudogene. There are 17 residues in the CDR3. The CDR3 region has the DNA TGTGCCAGCAGCAAAGGGACTCGGGGGGAGGGGTTCTACGAGCAGTACTTC. Its protein product is CASSKGTRGEGFYEQYF.

This clone was detected once. The chain has TRBV5-1 and TRBJ2-1; TRBD1 aligns across 7 bases. In germline, CDR1 is SGHRS, CDR2 YFSETQ. The CDR3 has 13 residues. J was trimmed by 6 bases and V by 7 bases; bases with no gene match: 7. The CDR3 spells CASRDSAPNEQFF. For the CDR3, the DNA is TGCGCCAGCCGGGACAGCGCTCCCAATGAGCAGTTCTTC.

CDR3 region: CASSLSEGNGYTF. CDR3 DNA: TGTGCCAGCAGTTTAAGCGAAGGGAATGGCTACACCTTC. This chain connects TRBV28 to TRBJ1-2; D not certain. V was cut by 2 bases and J by 6 bases, with 10 bases left in between. This CDR3 has 13 residues. The germline V gene has CDR1 MDHEN and CDR2 SYDVKM.

This chain joins TRBV5-1 and TRBJ1-5, with D perhaps TRBD1 (6 bases). The germline V and J ends were trimmed by 0 bases and 6 bases, with 10 bases remaining between them. The V gene's germline CDR1 is SGHRS and CDR2 YFSETQ. The CDR3 covers 14 residues. CDR3 in amino acids: CASSLEGGLQPQHF. CDR3 in DNA: TGCGCCAGCAGCTTGGAGGGGGGTCTTCAGCCCCAGCATTTT.

Comments on this clone: In the same sample, other DNA sequences code for this CDR3. V is TRBV19 and J is TRBJ1-1, with a possible D match to TRBD1 (5 bases). CDR1 is LNHDA, CDR2 SQIVND, per germline (reference sequence). The V end was cut by 3 bases, the J end by 1 base, with 9 bases between. This CDR3 region has 14 residues. CDR3 sequence reads: CASSIGGENTEAFF. DNA for the CDR3: TGTGCCAGTAGTATCGGGGGGGAGAACACTGAAGCTTTCTTT.

This sequence joins TRBV5-1 and TRBJ2-7; tentatively, D is TRBD2 (6 bases). V dropped 6 bases and J dropped 3 bases, with 22 bases sitting between them. The CDR3 has 16 amino acids. Looked up from germline, CDR1 is SGHRS and CDR2 is YFSETQ. The CDR3 sequence: CASTGGSTPSFYEQYF. The DNA of the CDR3 is TGCGCCAGCACCGGGGGTTCTACACCGTCTTTCTACGAGCAGTACTTC.

This chain joins TRBV7-2 and TRBJ1-2, with D maybe TRBD1 (5 bases). V lost 0 bases and J lost 4, with 18 bases in between. The CDR3 has 17 amino acids. CDR1 is SGHTA, CDR2 FQGNSA, per germline. The CDR3 here is CASSLAPEQASVYGYTF. The DNA of the CDR3 is TGTGCCAGCAGCTTAGCCCCGGAACAGGCCTCCGTCTATGGCTACACCTTC. Supplemented by reference TRBV7-2 and TRBJ1-2, the full variable domain reads GAGVSQSPSNKVTEKGKDVELRCDPISGHTALYWYRQSLGQGLEFLIYFQGNSAPDKSGLPSDRFSAERTGGSVSTLTIQRTQQEDSAVYLCASSLAPEQASVYGYTFGSGTRLTVV.

The chain combines TRBV20-1 with TRBJ2-7, with D uncertain. This CDR3 spans 11 amino acids. V gave up 7 bases and J gave up 0 bases, with 7 bases separating them. Germline-derived CDR1 and CDR2 are DFQATT and SNEGSKA (reference sequence). CDR3 in amino acids: CSGTSSYEQYF. The CDR3 DNA is TGCAGTGGGACGAGCTCCTACGAGCAGTACTTC.

The genes are TRBV7-9 and TRBJ2-5; 14 nucleotides line up with TRBD2. Trimming at V came to 0 bases and at J to 5 bases, leaving 2 bases not matched to a gene. This CDR3 has 16 residues. CDR1 is SEHNR and CDR2 is FQNEAQ in the germline V gene (reference sequence). The CDR3, as DNA: TGTGCCAGCAGCTTAGCCTGGACTAGCGGGAGGGAGACCCAGTACTTC. Translation: CASSLAWTSGRETQYF.